This TCR beta chain was sequenced during a study of identical twins. The V and J ends lost 4 bases and 6 bases respectively, with 17 bases between them. This CDR3 is built from 15 residues. Germline V gene lookup returns CDR1 SGDLS and CDR2 YYNGEE. TCRdb fed the 5' RACE reads into MiXCR, producing one record per CDR3 protein. The data contain around 370,000 distinct CDR3 sequences, approximately 9.1% of them seen just once; the ten biggest clones take up around 8.6%. This receptor was taken from a woman in her forties or fifties in good health. V gene TRBV9 combines with J gene TRBJ2-1; tentatively, D is TRBD2 (7 bases). Sequenced input: naive T cells sorted from blood. For the CDR3, the DNA is TGTGCCAGCAGCCGAGGACTAGGGGGGGCCAATGAGCAGTTCTTC. Its protein is CASSRGLGGANEQFF.